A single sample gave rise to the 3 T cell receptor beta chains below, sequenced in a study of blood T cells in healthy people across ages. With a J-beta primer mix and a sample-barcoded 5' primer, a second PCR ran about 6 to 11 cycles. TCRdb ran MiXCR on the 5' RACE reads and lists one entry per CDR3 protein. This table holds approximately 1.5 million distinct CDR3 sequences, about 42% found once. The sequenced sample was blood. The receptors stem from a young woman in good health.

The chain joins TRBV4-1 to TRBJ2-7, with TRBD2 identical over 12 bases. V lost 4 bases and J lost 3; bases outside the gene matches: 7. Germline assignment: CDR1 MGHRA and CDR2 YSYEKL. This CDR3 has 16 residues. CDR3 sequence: CASSRLTSGGNYEQYF. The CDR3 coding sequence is TGCGCCAGCAGCCGCTTGACTAGCGGGGGTAACTACGAGCAGTACTTC.

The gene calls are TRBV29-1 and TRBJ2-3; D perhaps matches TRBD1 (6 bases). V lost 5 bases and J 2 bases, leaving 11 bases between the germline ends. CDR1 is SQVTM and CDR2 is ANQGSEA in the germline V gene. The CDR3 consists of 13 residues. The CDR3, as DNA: TGCAGCGTTCGGACAGTTATCACAGATACGCAGTATTTT. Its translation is CSVRTVITDTQYF.

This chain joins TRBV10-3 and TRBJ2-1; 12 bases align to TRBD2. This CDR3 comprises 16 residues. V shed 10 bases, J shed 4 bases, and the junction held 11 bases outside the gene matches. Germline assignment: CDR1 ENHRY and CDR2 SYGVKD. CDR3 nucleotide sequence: TGTGCCACCAAGCTAGCGGGGGGGCCCGGTTACAATGAGCAGTTCTTC. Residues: CATKLAGGPGYNEQFF.